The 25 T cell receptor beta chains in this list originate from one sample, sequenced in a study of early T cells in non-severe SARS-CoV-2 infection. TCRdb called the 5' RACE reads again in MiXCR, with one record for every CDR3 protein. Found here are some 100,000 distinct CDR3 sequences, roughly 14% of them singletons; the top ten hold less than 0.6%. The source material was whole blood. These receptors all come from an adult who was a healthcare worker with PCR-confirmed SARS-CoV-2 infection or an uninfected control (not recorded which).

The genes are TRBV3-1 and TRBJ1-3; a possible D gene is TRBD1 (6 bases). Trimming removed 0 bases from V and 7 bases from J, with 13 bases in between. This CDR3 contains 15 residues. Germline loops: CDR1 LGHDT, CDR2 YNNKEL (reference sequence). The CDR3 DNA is TGTGCCAGCAGCCAAGACGAGACAGGCAGGAACACCATATATTTT. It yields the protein CASSQDETGRNTIYF. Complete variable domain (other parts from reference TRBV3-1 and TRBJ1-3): DTAVSQTPKYLVTQMGNDKSIKCEQNLGHDTMYWYKQDSKKFLKIMFSYNNKELIINETVPNRFSPKSPDKAHLNLHINSLELGDSAVYFCASSQDETGRNTIYFGEGSWLTVV.

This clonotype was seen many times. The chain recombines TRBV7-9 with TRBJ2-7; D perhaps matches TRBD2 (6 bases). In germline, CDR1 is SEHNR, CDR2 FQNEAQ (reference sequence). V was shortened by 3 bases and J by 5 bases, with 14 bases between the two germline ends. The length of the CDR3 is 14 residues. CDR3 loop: CASSFSERRDEQYV. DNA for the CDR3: TGTGCCAGCAGCTTTTCAGAGCGGAGGGACGAGCAGTACGTC.

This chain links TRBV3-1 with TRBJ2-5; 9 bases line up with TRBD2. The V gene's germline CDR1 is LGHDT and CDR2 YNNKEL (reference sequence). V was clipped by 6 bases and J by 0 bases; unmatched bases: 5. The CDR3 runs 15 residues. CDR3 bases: TGTGCCAGCAGAGTTAGCGGGGGATACCAAGAGACCCAGTACTTC. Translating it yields CASRVSGGYQETQYF.

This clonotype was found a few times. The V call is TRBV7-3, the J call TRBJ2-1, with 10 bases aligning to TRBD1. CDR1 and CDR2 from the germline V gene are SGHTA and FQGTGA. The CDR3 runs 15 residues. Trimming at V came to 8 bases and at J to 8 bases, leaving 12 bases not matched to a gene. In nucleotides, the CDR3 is TGTGCCAGCGGAATGACCGGGACAGGGGCCCATGAGCAGTTCTTC. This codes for CASGMTGTGAHEQFF.

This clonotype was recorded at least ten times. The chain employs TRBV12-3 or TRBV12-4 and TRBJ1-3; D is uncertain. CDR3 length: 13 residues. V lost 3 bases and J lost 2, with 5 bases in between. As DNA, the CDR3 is TGTGCCAGCAGTTTCGGTCCTGGAAACACCATATATTTT. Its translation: CASSFGPGNTIYF.

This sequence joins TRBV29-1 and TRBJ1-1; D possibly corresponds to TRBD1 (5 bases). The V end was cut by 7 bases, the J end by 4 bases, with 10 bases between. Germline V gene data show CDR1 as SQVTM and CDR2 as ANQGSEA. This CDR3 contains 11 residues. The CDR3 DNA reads TGCAGCGGCCATGGGGGCACTGAAGCTTTCTTT. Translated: CSGHGGTEAFF.

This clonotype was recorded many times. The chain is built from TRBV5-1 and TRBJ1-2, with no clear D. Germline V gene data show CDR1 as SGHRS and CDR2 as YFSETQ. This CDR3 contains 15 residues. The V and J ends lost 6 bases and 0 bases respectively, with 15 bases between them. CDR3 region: CASKVQDSANYGYTF. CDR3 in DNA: TGCGCCAGCAAAGTTCAGGACTCAGCTAACTATGGCTACACCTTC.

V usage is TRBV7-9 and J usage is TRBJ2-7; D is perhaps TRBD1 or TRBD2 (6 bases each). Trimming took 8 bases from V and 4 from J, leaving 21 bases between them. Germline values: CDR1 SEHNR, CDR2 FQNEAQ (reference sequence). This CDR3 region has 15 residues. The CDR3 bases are TGTGCCAGCCCCTTAAACGGCGGGACATCGTACGAGCAGTACGTC. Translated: CASPLNGGTSYEQYV.

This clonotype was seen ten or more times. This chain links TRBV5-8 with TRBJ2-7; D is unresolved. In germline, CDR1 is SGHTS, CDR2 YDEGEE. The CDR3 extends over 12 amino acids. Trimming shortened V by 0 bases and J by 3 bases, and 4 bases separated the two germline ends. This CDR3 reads CASSLAVYEQYV. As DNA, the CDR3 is TGTGCCAGCAGCTTGGCAGTCTACGAGCAGTACGTC.

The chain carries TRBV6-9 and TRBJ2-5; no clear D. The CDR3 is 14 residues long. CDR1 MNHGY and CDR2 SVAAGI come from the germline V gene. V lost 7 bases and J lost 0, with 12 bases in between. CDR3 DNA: TGTGCCAGCAAGCGTGGGATCCACCAAGAGACCCAGTACTTC. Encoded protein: CASKRGIHQETQYF.

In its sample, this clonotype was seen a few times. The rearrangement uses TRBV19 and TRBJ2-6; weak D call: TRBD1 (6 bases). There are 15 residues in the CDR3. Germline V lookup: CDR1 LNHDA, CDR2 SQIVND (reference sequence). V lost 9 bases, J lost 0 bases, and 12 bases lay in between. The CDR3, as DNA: TGTGCCAGCGGACAGCGCCACTCTGGGGCCAACGTCCTGACTTTC. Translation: CASGQRHSGANVLTF.

In DNA form, the CDR3 reads TGCAGTGCTAGAAAGGGGGCAGAGAATTCACCCCTCCACTTT. Amino acids: CSARKGAENSPLHF. The rearrangement links TRBV20-1 to TRBJ1-6; TRBD1 matches 7 bases. V was pared by 2 bases and J by 7 bases, with 5 bases of the junction left unmatched. CDR1 is DFQATT, CDR2 SNEGSKA, per germline (reference sequence). This CDR3 region has 14 residues.

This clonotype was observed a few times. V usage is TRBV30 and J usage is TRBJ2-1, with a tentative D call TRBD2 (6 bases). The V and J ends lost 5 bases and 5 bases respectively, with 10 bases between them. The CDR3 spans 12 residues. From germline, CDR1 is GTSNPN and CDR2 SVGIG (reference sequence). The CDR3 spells CAWGVADNEQFF. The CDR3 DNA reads TGTGCCTGGGGGGTAGCGGACAATGAGCAGTTCTTC.

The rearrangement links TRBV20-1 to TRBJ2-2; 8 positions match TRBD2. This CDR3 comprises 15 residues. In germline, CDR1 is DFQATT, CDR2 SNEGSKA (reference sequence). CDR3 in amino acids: CKKSGGDPRVGELFF. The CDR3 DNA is TGCAAGAAAAGCGGGGGCGATCCGAGGGTCGGGGAGCTGTTTTTT.

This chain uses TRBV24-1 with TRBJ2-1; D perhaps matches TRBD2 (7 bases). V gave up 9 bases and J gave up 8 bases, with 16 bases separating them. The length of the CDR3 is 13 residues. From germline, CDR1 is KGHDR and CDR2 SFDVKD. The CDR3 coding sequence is TGTGCCACCCAATGGGGGGGCGAGGATGAGCAGTTCTTC. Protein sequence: CATQWGGEDEQFF.

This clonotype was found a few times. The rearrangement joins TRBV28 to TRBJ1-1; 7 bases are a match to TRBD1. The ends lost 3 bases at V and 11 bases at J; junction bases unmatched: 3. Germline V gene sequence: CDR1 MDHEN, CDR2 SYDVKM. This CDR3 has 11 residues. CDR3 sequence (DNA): TGTGCCAGCAGTTTGGGACAGTCGGCTTTCTTT. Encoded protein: CASSLGQSAFF. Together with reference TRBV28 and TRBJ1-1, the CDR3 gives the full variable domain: DVKVTQSSRYLVKRTGEKVFLECVQDMDHENMFWYRQDPGLGLRLIYFSYDVKMKEKGDIPEGYSVSREKKERFSLILESASTNQTSMYLCASSLGQSAFFGQGTRLTVV.

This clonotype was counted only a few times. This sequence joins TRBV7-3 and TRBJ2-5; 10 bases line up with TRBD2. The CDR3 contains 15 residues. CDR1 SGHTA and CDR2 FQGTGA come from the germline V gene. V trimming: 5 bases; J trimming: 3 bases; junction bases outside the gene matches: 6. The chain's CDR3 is CASSPQRGGKETQYF. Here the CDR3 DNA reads TGTGCCAGCAGCCCTCAGCGGGGGGGTAAAGAGACCCAGTACTTC.

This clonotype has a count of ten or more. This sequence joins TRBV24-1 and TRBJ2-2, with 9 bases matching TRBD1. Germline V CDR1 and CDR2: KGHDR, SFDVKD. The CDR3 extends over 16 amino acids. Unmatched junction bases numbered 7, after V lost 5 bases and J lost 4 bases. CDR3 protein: CATSGTGQGSTGELFF. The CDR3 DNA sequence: TGTGCCACCAGTGGCACCGGACAGGGGAGCACCGGGGAGCTGTTTTTT.

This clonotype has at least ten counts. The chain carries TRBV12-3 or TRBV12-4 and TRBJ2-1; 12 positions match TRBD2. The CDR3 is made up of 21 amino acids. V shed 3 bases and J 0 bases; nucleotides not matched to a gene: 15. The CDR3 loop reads CASSLRIPTTSGGPSYNEQFF. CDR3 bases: TGTGCCAGCAGTTTGCGTATCCCGACGACTAGCGGGGGACCCTCCTACAATGAGCAGTTCTTC.

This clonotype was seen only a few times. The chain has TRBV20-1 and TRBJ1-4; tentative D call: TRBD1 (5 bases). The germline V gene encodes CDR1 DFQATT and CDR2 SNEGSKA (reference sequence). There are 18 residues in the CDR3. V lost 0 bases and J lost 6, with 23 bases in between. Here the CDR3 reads CSARDIDSMRQIDEKLFF. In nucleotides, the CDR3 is TGCAGTGCTAGAGATATCGACAGTATGAGGCAGATCGATGAAAAACTGTTTTTT.

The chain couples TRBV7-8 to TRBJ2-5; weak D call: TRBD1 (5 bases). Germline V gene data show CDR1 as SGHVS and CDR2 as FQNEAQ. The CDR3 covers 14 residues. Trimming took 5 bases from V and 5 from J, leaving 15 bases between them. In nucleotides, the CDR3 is TGTGCCAGCAGCAGGGGTTCCAGAAGGGAGACCCAGTACTTC. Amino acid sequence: CASSRGSRRETQYF.

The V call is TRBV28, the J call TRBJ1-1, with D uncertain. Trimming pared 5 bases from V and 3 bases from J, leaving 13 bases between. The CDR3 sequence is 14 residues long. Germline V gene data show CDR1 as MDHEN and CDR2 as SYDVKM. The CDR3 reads CASSPTPWDTEAFF. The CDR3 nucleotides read TGTGCCAGCAGTCCGACCCCCTGGGACACTGAAGCTTTCTTT.

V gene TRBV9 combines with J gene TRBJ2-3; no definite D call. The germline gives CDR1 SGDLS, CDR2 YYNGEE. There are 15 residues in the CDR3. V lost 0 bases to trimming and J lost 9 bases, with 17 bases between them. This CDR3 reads CASSVEGGPRRTQYF. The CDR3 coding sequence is TGTGCCAGCAGCGTAGAAGGCGGCCCCCGCAGGACGCAGTATTTT.

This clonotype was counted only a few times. The CDR3 here is CSAAGGVGEWQYF. CDR3 DNA sequence: TGCAGTGCTGCGGGGGGAGTCGGGGAGTGGCAGTATTTT. The V call is TRBV20-1, the J call TRBJ2-3, with 8 positions matching TRBD2. In germline, CDR1 is DFQATT, CDR2 SNEGSKA (reference sequence). CDR3 length equals 13 residues. V lost 5 bases, J lost 11 bases, and 12 bases stayed unmatched.

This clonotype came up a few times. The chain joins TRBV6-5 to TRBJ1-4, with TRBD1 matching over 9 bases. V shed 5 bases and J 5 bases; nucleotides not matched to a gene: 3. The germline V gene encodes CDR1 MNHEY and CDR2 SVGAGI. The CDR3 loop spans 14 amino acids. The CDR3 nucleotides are TGTGCCAGCAGTGCGGACAGGGGAAATGAAAAACTGTTTTTT. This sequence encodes CASSADRGNEKLFF.